This T cell receptor (beta chain) was sequenced in a study of T cell repertoires in cytomegalovirus infection. Study at large: CMV infection together with matching HLA type was indicated by public TCR beta signatures. Findings and limits, study-wide: CMV carriers having the relevant HLA were flagged by cumulative public TCR beta family frequency. HLA-C-restricted TCR beta clonotypes specific for CMV led the ex vivo response.

Remarks on this clonotype: Its antigen is not identified.

This CDR3 has 16 amino acids. The V gene's germline CDR1 is SGHVS and CDR2 FQNEAQ. V was trimmed by 1 base and J by 7 bases, leaving 16 bases between them. TCRdb reprocessed the reads with MiXCR, giving one entry per CDR3 protein. The sample includes around 490,000 distinct CDR3 sequences, 26% seen only once; the top ten take about 13%. The clonotype originates from a human donor in good health (CMV status not recorded). Some clones in this sample may be carry-over from other donors' samples. The sample was PBMCs. This chain joins TRBV7-8 and TRBJ1-4; perhaps TRBD1 as D (6 bases). As DNA, the CDR3 is TGTGCCAGCAGCTTAGGGGGGGGGCAGGGAAGTGAAAAACTGTTTTTT. Translation: CASSLGGGQGSEKLFF.